A single sample is the source of the 9 T cell receptor beta chains below, sequenced in a study of T cell repertoires in cytomegalovirus infection. TCRdb re-called the reads with MiXCR, one entry per CDR3 protein. The sample yields approximately 500,000 distinct CDR3 sequences, about 30% seen once. The specimen was PBMCs. These receptors came from a human donor in good health (CMV status not recorded). Some clones in this sample may be carry-over from other donors' samples.

This clonotype was observed a handful of times. This chain connects TRBV2 to TRBJ1-3; D call uncertain. The germline V gene has CDR1 SNHLY and CDR2 FYNNEI. The CDR3 runs to 14 residues. V lost 5 bases, J lost 1 base, and 9 bases lay in between. This chain's CDR3 is CASSLTASGNTIYF. The CDR3 nucleotides are TGTGCCAGCAGTCTAACAGCATCTGGAAACACCATATATTTT.

Turning to this clonotype: A much larger clone sits a single nucleotide away, making a read error possible. The chain carries TRBV12-3 or TRBV12-4 and TRBJ1-1, with TRBD1 identical over 11 bases. The CDR3 has 14 amino acids. The CDR3 reads CASSRTGGDTKAFF. As DNA, the CDR3 is TGTGCCAGCAGTCGGACAGGGGGCGACACTAAAGCTTTCTTT.

The rearrangement joins TRBV24-1 to TRBJ1-2, with 8 bases that match TRBD1. The CDR3 is 18 amino acids. V was clipped by 4 bases and J by 7 bases; unmatched bases: 19. Germline CDR1 and CDR2: KGHDR and SFDVKD. The CDR3 loop is CATSDKGQGGLGSSGYTF. The CDR3 DNA is TGTGCCACCAGTGACAAAGGACAGGGCGGTCTGGGCTCGTCTGGCTACACCTTC.

This clonotype was picked up one time. The chain has TRBV2 and TRBJ2-1, with D tentatively TRBD1 (6 bases). V was shortened by 8 bases and J by 3 bases, with 11 bases between the two germline ends. This CDR3 spans 13 amino acids. The V gene's germline CDR1 is SNHLY and CDR2 FYNNEI. This chain's CDR3 is CASEAGDYNEQFF. The CDR3 DNA reads TGTGCCAGCGAGGCAGGGGACTACAATGAGCAGTTCTTC.

The J gene is TRBJ1-5, the V gene TRBV28; D gene ambiguous. Germline V CDR1 and CDR2: MDHEN, SYDVKM. The CDR3 totals 15 residues. Trimming took off 7 bases at V and 0 bases at J, with 13 bases between the two ends. The CDR3 sequence is CASIPGMSSNQPQHF. The DNA for the CDR3 is TGTGCCAGCATCCCAGGCATGAGTAGCAATCAGCCCCAGCATTTT.

V and J are TRBV7-9 and TRBJ2-1; a weak D match, TRBD2 (5 bases). With 7 bases removed from V and 6 bases from J, the gap between germline ends came to 13 bases. The CDR3 is made up of 13 amino acids. From germline, CDR1 is SEHNR and CDR2 FQNEAQ (reference sequence). The CDR3, as DNA: TGTGCCAGCACACCCGGGATACTCAATGAGCAGTTCTTC. Residues: CASTPGILNEQFF.

This clonotype was counted a few times. The J gene is TRBJ1-5, the V gene TRBV12-3 or TRBV12-4; 8 nucleotides line up with TRBD1. The ends lost 2 bases at V and 2 bases at J; junction bases unmatched: 14. This CDR3 is built from 19 residues. The chain's CDR3 is CASSLNYGGVTGGNQPQHF. As DNA, the CDR3 is TGTGCCAGCAGTTTAAATTATGGGGGTGTGACAGGGGGCAATCAGCCCCAGCATTTT.

This chain uses TRBV19 with TRBJ1-1; D possibly corresponds to TRBD1 (5 bases). V lost 5 bases to trimming and J lost 1 base, with 11 bases between them. This CDR3 region has 14 residues. Germline values: CDR1 LNHDA, CDR2 SQIVND (reference sequence). The CDR3 here is CASSGAGPNTEAFF. The CDR3 DNA reads as TGTGCCAGTAGTGGGGCGGGGCCGAACACTGAAGCTTTCTTT.

A word on this clonotype: The junction departs from the called germline gene at one end, perhaps through a read error. The V gene is TRBV5-3, the J gene TRBJ1-1; maybe TRBD1 (6 bases). TRBV5-3 is reported as an ORF; its role is uncertain. CDR3 length: 15 residues. CDR3 region: CASSPGGAVNAEAFF. The CDR3 DNA is TGTGCCAGCAGCCCGGGGGGCGCGGTGAACGCTGAAGCTTTCTTT.